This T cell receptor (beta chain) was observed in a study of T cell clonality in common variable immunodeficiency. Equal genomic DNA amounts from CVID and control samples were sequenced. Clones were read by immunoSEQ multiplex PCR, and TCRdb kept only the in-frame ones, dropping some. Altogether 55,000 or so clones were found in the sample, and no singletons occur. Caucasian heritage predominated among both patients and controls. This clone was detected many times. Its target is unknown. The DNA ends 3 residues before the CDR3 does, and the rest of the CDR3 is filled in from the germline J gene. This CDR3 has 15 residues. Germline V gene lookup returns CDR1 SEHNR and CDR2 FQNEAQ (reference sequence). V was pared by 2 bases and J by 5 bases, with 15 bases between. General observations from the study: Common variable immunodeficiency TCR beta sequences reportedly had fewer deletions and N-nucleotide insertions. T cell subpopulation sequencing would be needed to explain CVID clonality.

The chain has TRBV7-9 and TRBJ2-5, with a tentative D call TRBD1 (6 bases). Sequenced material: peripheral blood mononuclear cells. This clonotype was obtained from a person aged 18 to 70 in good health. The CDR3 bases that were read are TGTGCCAGCAGCTTATATCCAACAGGGCTCGAGACC. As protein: CASSLYPTGLET. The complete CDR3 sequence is CASSLYPTGLETQYF.